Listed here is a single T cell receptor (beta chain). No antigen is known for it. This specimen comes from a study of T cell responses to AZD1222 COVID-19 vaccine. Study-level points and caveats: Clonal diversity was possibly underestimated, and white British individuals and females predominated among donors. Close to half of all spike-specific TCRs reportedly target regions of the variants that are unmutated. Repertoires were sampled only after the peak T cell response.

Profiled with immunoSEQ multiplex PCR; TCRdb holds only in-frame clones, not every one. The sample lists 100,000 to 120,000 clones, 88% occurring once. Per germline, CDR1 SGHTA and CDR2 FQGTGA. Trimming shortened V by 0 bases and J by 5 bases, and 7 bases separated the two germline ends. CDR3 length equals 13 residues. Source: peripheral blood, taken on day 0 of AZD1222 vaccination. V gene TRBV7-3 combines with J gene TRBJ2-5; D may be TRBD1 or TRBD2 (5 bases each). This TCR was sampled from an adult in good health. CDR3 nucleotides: TGTGCCAGCAGCTTAACCAGGGAGGAGACCCAGTACTTC. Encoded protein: CASSLTREETQYF.